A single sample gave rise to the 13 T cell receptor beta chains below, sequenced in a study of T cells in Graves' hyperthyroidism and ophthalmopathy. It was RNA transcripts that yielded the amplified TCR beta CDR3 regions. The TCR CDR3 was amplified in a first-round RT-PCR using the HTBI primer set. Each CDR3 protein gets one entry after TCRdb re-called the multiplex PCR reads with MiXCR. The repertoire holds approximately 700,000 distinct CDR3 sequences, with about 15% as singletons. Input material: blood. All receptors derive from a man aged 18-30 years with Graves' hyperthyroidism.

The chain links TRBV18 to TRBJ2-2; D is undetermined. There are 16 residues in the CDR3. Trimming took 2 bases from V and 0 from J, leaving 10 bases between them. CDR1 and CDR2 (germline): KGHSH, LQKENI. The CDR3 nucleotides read TGTGCCAGCTCACCAAGACCTACCGCGAACACCGGGGAGCTGTTTTTT. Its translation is CASSPRPTANTGELFF.

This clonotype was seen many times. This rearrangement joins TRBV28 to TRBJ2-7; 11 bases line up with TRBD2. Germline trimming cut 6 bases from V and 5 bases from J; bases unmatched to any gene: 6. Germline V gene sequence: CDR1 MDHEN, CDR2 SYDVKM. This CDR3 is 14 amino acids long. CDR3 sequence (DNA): TGTGCCAGCAGCTCCCTAGCGGGAGGCGACGAGCAGTACTTC. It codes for CASSSLAGGDEQYF.

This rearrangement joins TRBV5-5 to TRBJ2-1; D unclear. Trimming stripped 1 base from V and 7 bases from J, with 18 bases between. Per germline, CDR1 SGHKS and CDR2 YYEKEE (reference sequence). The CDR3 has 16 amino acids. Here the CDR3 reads CASSLWVRTAGNEQFF. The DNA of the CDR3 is TGTGCCAGCAGCTTGTGGGTCCGCACGGCAGGAAATGAGCAGTTCTTC.

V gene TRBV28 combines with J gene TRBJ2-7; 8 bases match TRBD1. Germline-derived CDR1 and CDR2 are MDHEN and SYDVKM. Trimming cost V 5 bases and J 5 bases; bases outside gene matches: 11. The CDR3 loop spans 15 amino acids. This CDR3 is CASSPPTGVLNEQYF. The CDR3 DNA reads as TGTGCCAGCAGTCCCCCGACAGGGGTTCTGAACGAGCAGTACTTC.

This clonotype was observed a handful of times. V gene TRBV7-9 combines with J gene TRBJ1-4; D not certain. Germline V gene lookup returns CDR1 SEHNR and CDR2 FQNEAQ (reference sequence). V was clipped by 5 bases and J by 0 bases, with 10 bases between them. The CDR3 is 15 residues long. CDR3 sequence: CASSLSPTTNEKLFF. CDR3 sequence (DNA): TGTGCCAGCAGCCTTTCCCCAACAACTAATGAAAAACTGTTTTTT.

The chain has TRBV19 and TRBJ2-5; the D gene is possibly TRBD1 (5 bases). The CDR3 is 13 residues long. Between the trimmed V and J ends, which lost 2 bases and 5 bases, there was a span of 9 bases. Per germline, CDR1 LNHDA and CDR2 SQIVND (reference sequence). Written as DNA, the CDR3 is TGTGCCAGTAGTATACCAGGGCTTGAGACCCAGTACTTC. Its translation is CASSIPGLETQYF. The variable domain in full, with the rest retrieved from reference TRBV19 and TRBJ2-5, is DGGITQSPKYLFRKEGQNVTLSCEQNLNHDAMYWYRQDPGQGLRLIYYSQIVNDFQKGDIAEGYSVSREKKESFPLTVTSAQKNPTAFYLCASSIPGLETQYFGPGTRLLVL.

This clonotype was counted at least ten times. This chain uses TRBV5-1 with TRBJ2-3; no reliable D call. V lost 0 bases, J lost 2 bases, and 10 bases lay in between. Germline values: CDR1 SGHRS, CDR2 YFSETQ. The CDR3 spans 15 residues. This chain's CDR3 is CASSLEEGYTDTQYF. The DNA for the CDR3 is TGCGCCAGCAGCTTGGAGGAAGGGTACACAGATACGCAGTATTTT.

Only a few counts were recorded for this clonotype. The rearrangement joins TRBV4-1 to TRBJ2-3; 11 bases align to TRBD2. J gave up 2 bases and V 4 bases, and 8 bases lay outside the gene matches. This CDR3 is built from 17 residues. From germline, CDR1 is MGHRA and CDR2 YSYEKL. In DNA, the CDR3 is TGCGCCAGCAGCCTTCGAGCGGGACTAGCGGCCACAGATACGCAGTATTTT. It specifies CASSLRAGLAATDTQYF.

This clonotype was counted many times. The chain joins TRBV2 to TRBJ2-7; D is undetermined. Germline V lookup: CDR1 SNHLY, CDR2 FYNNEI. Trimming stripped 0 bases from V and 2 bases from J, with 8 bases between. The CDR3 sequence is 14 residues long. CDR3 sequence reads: CASSEAGGTYEQYF. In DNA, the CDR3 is TGTGCCAGCAGTGAAGCGGGCGGAACCTACGAGCAGTACTTC.

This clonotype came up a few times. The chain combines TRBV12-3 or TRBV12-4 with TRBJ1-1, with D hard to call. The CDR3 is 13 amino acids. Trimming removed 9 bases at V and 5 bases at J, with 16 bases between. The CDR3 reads CASRTSGKTEAFF. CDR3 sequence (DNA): TGTGCCAGTAGGACCTCGGGGAAGACTGAAGCTTTCTTT.

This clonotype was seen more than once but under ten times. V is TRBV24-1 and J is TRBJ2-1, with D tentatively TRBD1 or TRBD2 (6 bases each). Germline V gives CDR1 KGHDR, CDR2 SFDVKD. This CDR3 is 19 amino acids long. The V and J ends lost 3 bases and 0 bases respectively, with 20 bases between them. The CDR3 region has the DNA TGTGCCACCAGTGATCCCGAAGGGGGAGGTCCAGTCTCCTACAATGAGCAGTTCTTC. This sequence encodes CATSDPEGGGPVSYNEQFF.

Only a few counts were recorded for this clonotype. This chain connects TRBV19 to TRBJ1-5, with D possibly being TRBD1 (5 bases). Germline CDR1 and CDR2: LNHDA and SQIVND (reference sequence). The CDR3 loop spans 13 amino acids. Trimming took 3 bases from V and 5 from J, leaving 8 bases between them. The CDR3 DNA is TGTGCCAGTAGTATCTTGGGGGATCAGCCCCAGCATTTT. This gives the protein CASSILGDQPQHF.

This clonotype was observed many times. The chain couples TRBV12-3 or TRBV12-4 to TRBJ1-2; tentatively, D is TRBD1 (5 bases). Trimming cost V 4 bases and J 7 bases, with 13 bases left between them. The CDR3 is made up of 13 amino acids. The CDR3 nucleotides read TGTGCCAGCAGTTCAGGGTCGGGCGGTGGCTACACCTTC. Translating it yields CASSSGSGGGYTF.